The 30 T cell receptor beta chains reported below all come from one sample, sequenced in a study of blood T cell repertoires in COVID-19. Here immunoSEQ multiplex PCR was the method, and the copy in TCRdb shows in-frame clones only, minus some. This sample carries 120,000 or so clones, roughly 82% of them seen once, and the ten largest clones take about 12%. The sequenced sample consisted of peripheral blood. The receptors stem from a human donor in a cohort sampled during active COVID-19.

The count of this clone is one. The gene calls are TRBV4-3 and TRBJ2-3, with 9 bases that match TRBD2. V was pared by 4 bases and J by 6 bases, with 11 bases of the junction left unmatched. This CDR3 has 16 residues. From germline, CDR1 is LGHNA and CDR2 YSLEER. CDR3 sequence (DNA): TGCGCCAGCAGCCGCAGCCAAGCGGGGGGCCGTGATACGCAGTATTTT. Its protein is CASSRSQAGGRDTQYF.

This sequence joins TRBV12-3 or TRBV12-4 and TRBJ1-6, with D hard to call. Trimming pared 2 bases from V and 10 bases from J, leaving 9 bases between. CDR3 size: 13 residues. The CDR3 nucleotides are TGTGCCAGCAGTTTAAGGGAGAGGTCACCCCTCCACTTT. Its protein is CASSLRERSPLHF.

CDR3 sequence reads: CATSDPGTGGVEQYF. Here the CDR3 DNA reads TGTGCCACCAGTGACCCCGGGACAGGGGGCGTCGAGCAGTACTTC. The chain recombines TRBV24-1 with TRBJ2-7, with 12 bases that match TRBD1. The CDR3 is 15 residues long. The V gene's germline CDR1 is KGHDR and CDR2 SFDVKD. The V and J ends lost 4 bases and 6 bases, in that order; junction bases with no gene match: 6.

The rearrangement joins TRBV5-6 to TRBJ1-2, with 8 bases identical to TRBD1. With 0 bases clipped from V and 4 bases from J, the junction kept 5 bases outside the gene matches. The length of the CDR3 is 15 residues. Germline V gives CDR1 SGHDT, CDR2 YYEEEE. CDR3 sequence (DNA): TGTGCCAGCAGCTTGGACAGGGGGTTCCCCTATGGCTACACCTTC. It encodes CASSLDRGFPYGYTF.

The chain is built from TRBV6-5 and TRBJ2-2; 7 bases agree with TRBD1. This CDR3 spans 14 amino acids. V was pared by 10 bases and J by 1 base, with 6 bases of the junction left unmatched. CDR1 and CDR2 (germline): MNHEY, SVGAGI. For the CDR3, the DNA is TGTGCCATCTCCAACAGGGGGAACACCGGGGAGCTGTTTTTT. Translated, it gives CAISNRGNTGELFF.

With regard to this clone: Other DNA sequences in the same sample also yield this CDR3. Here the CDR3 reads CASSPSYEQYF. CDR3 nucleotides: TGTGCCAGCAGCCCGTCCTACGAGCAGTACTTC. This chain joins TRBV11-2 and TRBJ2-7; D not certain. This CDR3 region has 11 residues. Trimming left V 5 bases short and J 1 base short, with 3 bases between. Germline CDR1 SGHAT, CDR2 FQNNGV.

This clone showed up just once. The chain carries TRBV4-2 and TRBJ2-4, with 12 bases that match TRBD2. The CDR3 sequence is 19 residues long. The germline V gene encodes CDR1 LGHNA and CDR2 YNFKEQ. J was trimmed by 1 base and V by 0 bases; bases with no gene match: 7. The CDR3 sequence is CASSQDMASGGVAKNIQYF. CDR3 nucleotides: TGTGCCAGCAGCCAAGATATGGCTAGCGGGGGGGTGGCCAAAAACATTCAGTACTTC.

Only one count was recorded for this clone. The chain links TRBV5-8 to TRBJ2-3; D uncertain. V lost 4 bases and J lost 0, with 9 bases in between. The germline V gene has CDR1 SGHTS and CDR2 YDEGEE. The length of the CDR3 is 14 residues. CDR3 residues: CASSVRSSTDTQYF. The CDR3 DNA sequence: TGTGCCAGCAGCGTCCGGAGCAGCACAGATACGCAGTATTTT.

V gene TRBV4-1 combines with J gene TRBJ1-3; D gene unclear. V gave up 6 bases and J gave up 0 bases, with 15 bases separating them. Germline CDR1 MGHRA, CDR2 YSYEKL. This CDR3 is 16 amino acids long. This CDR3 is CASSPSRRISGNTIYF. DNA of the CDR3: TGCGCCAGCAGTCCTTCTAGGCGCATCTCTGGAAACACCATATATTTT.

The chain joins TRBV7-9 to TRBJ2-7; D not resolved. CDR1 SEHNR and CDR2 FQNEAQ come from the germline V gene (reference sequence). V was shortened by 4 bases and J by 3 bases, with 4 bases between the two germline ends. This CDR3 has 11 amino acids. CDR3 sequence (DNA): TGTGCCAGCAGCTCCTACTACGAGCAGTACTTC. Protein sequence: CASSSYYEQYF. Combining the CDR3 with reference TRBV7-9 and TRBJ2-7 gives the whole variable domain DTGVSQNPRHKITKRGQNVTFRCDPISEHNRLYWYRQTLGQGPEFLTYFQNEAQLEKSRLLSDRFSAERPKGSFSTLEIQRTEQGDSAMYLCASSSYYEQYFGPGTRLTVT.

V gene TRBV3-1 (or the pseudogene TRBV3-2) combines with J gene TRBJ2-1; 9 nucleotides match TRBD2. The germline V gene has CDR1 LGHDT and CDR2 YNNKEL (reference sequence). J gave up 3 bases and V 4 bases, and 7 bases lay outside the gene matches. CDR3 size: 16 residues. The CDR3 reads CASSPRRGGGYNEQFF. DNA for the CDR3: TGTGCCAGCAGCCCGAGGCGCGGGGGGGGCTACAATGAGCAGTTCTTC.

The DNA for the CDR3 is TGTGCCAGCAGCTCTACCTTGACAGGGGGCCCCACAGATACGCAGTATTTT. Its translation: CASSSTLTGGPTDTQYF. The rearrangement uses TRBV7-2 and TRBJ2-3, with TRBD1 identical over 10 bases. The CDR3 is made up of 17 amino acids. V shed 4 bases, J shed 2 bases, and the junction held 9 bases outside the gene matches. CDR1 and CDR2 from the germline V gene are SGHTA and FQGNSA.

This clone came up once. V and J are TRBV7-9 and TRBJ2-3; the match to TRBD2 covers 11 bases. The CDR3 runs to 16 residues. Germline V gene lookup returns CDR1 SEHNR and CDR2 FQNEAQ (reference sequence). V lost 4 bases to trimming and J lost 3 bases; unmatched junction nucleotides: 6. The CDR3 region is CASSSLTSGETDTQYF. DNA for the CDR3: TGTGCCAGCAGCTCCTTGACTAGCGGGGAAACAGATACGCAGTATTTT. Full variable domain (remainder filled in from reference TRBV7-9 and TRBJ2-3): DTGVSQNPRHKITKRGQNVTFRCDPISEHNRLYWYRQTLGQGPEFLTYFQNEAQLEKSRLLSDRFSAERPKGSFSTLEIQRTEQGDSAMYLCASSSLTSGETDTQYFGPGTRLTVL.

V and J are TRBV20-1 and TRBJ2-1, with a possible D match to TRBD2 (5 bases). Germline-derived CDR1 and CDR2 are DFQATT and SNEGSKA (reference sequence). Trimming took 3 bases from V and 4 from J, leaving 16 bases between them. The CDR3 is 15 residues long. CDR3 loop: CSASYLGGQYNEQFF. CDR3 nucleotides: TGCAGTGCTAGTTACCTTGGCGGGCAATACAATGAGCAGTTCTTC.

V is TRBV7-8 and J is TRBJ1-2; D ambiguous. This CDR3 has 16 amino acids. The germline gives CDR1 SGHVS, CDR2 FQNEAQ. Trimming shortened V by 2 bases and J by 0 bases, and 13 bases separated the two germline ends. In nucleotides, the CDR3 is TGTGCCAGCAGCTTAAGCGGGGATGTTGCTAACTATGGCTACACCTTC. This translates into CASSLSGDVANYGYTF.

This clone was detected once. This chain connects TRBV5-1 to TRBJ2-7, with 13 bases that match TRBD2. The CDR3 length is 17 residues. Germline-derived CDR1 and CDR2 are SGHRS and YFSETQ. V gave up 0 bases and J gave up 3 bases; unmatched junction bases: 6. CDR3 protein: CASSLGGLAGEHYEQYF. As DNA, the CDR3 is TGCGCCAGCAGCTTGGGTGGACTAGCGGGGGAGCACTACGAGCAGTACTTC.

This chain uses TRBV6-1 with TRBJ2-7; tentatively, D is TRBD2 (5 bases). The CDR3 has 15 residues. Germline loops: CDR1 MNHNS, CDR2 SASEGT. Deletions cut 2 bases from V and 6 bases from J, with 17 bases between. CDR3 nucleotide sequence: TGTGCCAGCAGTGAATGGCGGCATGCTGGAGGCGAGCAGTACTTC. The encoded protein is CASSEWRHAGGEQYF.

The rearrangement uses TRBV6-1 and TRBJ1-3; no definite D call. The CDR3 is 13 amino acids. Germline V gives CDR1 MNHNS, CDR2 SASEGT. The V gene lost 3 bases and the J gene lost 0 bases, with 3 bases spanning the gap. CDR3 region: CASSDISGNTIYF. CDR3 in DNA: TGTGCCAGCAGTGACATCTCTGGAAACACCATATATTTT.

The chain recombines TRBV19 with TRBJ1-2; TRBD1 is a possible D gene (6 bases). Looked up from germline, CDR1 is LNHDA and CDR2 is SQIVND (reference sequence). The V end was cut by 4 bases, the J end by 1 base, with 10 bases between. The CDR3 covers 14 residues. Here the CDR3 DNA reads TGTGCCAGTAGTAGTAGACAGGATAACTATGGCTACACCTTC. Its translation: CASSSRQDNYGYTF.

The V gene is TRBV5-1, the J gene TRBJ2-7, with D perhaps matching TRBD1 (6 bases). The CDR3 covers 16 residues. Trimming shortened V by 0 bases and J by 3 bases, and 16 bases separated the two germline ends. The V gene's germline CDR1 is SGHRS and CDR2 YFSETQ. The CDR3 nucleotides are TGCGCCAGCAGCTTGGGTAGTCAGGGGCCGGTCTACGAGCAGTACTTC. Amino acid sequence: CASSLGSQGPVYEQYF.

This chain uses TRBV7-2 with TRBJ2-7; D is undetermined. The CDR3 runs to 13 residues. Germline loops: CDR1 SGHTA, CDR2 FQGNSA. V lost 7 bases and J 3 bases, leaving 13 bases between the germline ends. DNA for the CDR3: TGTGCCAGCAACATCCCTGGCCGCTACGAGCAGTACTTC. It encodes CASNIPGRYEQYF. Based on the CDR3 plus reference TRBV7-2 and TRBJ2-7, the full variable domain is GAGVSQSPSNKVTEKGKDVELRCDPISGHTALYWYRQSLGQGLEFLIYFQGNSAPDKSGLPSDRFSAERTGGSVSTLTIQRTQQEDSAVYLCASNIPGRYEQYFGPGTRLTVT.

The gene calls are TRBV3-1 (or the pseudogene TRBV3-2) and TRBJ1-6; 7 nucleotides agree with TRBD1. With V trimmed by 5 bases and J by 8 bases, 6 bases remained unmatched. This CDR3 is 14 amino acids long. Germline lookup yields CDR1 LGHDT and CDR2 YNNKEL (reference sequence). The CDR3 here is CASSYRGWDSPLHF. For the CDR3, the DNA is TGTGCCAGCAGCTACAGGGGCTGGGATTCACCCCTCCACTTT.

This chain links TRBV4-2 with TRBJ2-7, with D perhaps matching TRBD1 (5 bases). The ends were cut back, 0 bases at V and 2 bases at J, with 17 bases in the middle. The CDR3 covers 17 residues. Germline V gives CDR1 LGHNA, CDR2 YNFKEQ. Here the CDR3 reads CASSQDSSWAGTYEQYF. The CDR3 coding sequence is TGTGCCAGCAGCCAAGATTCAAGTTGGGCAGGGACCTACGAGCAGTACTTC.

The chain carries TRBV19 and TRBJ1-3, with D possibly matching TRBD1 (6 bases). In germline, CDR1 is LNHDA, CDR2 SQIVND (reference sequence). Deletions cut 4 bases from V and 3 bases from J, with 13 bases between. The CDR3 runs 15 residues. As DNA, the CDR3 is TGTGCCAGTAGTACCCGGACAGACCGTGGAAACACCATATATTTT. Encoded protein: CASSTRTDRGNTIYF.

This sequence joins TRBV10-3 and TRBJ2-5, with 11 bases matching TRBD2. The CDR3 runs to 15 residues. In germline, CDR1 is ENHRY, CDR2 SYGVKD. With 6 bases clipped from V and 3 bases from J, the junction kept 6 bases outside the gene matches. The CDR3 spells CAIRMSGLAEETQYF. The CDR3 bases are TGTGCCATCAGGATGTCGGGACTAGCGGAAGAGACCCAGTACTTC.

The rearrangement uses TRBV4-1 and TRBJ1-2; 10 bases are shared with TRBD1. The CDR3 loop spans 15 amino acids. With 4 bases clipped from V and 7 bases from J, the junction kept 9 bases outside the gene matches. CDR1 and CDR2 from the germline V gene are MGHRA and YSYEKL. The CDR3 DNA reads TGCGCCAGCAGCCCGGGACAGGGGACCCGCGCTGGCTACACCTTC. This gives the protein CASSPGQGTRAGYTF.

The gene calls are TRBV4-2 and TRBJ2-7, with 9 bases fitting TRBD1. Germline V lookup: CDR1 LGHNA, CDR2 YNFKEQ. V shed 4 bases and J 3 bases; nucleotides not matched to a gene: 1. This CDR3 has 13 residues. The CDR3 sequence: CASSRGQGYEQYF. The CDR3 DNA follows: TGTGCCAGCAGCCGGGGACAGGGCTACGAGCAGTACTTC.

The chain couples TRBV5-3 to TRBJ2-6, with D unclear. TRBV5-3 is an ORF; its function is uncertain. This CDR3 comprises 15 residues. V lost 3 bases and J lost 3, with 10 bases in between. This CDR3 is CARSSLPRGANVLTF. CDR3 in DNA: TGTGCCAGAAGCTCCCTTCCCCGTGGGGCCAACGTCCTGACTTTC.

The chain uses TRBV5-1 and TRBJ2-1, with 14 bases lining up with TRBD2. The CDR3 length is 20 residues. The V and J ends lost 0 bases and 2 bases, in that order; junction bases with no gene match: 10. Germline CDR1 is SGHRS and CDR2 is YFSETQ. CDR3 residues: CASSLEGQGTSGGAYNEQFF. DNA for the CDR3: TGCGCCAGCAGCTTGGAGGGACAGGGGACTAGCGGGGGCGCCTACAATGAGCAGTTCTTC.

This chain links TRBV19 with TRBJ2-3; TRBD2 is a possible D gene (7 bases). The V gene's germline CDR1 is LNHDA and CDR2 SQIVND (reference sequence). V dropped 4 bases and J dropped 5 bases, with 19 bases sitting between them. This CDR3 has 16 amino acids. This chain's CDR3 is CASSTPRGGPIDTQYF. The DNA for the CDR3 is TGTGCCAGTAGTACCCCGAGGGGGGGGCCTATAGATACGCAGTATTTT. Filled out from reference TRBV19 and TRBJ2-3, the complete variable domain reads DGGITQSPKYLFRKEGQNVTLSCEQNLNHDAMYWYRQDPGQGLRLIYYSQIVNDFQKGDIAEGYSVSREKKESFPLTVTSAQKNPTAFYLCASSTPRGGPIDTQYFGPGTRLTVL.